A selection of T cell receptor beta chains follows, all from one sample in a study of human T cells and chemical hapten exposure. TCRdb used MiXCR to reprocess the RACE reads, holding one entry per CDR3 protein. The repertoire holds 150,000 to 200,000 distinct CDR3 sequences, about 20% seen once, with approximately 6.7% in the top ten. This specimen was whole blood, taken in connection with sensitization to the hapten diphenylcyclopropenone (DPC). The source of these receptors is a woman between 45 and 60 years old with alopecia areata. Some clones in this sample may be carry-over from other donors' samples. The CDR3 runs from the conserved cysteine through the conserved F or W. Each record gives: V gene, J gene, CDR3 protein.

V: TRBV9
J: TRBJ2-1
CDR3: CASKATLRYNEQFF

V: TRBV27
J: TRBJ2-7
CDR3: CASSLRTGGGEQYF

V: TRBV18
J: TRBJ1-5
CDR3: CASSPQGVPDQPQHF

V: TRBV12-3/TRBV12-4
J: TRBJ2-3
CDR3: CASSSGGGSDTQYF

V: TRBV10-3
J: TRBJ1-2
CDR3: CAISELPNYGYTF

V: TRBV7-3
J: TRBJ2-7
CDR3: CASSLPPGLAYEQYF

V: TRBV12-3/TRBV12-4
J: TRBJ2-1
CDR3: CASSSSTDNEQFF

V: TRBV6-6
J: TRBJ2-4
CDR3: CASSYRAAGGDIQYF

V: TRBV7-2
J: TRBJ2-7
CDR3: CASSAPQGFSEQYF

V: TRBV30
J: TRBJ1-1
CDR3: CAWSNGPNTEAFF

V: TRBV5-1
J: TRBJ1-5
CDR3: CASSLDFGGGSPQHF

V: TRBV5-1
J: TRBJ2-5
CDR3: CASSSGLAVQETQYF

V: TRBV5-1
J: TRBJ2-2
CDR3: CASSLQGTTDTGELFF

V: TRBV6-1
J: TRBJ2-2
CDR3: CASSTWTDTGELFF

V: TRBV20-1
J: TRBJ1-2
CDR3: CSALGAPGYTF

V: TRBV28
J: TRBJ1-5
CDR3: CATLEGSGNQPQHF

V: TRBV2
J: TRBJ1-5
CDR3: CTSSPTTQGMGQPQHF

V: TRBV7-9
J: TRBJ2-1
CDR3: CASRVGLGNEQFF

V: TRBV7-8
J: TRBJ1-1
CDR3: CASSLGTLVAEAFF

V: TRBV19
J: TRBJ2-1
CDR3: CASSWGTGRYNEQFF

V: TRBV20-1
J: TRBJ2-1
CDR3: CSALLAGGPREQFF

V: TRBV20-1
J: TRBJ2-2
CDR3: CSAIRDRDTGELFF

V: TRBV20-1
J: TRBJ2-3
CDR3: CSAGGGRDVADTQYF

V: TRBV18
J: TRBJ1-2
CDR3: CASSPPGWVEATRHGYTF

V: TRBV20-1
J: TRBJ1-2
CDR3: CSAETGFGYTF

V: TRBV12-3/TRBV12-4
J: TRBJ1-1
CDR3: CASSFGTNAEAFF

V: TRBV24-1
J: TRBJ2-1
CDR3: CATSDPSASGSRTYNEQFF

V: TRBV29-1
J: TRBJ2-7
CDR3: CSVVGQAYEQYF

V: TRBV7-2
J: TRBJ2-2
CDR3: CASSLAGWTGELFF

V: TRBV7-2
J: TRBJ1-1
CDR3: CASSSQGARTEAFF

V: TRBV6-6
J: TRBJ2-7
CDR3: CASSPGLGPYEQYF

V: TRBV6-1
J: TRBJ2-1
CDR3: CASSEDAGAYNEQFF

V: TRBV20-1
J: TRBJ1-4
CDR3: CSARIPPTNEKLFF

V: TRBV20-1
J: TRBJ2-1
CDR3: CSVGHNNEQFF

V: TRBV3-1
J: TRBJ2-5
CDR3: CASSQGRQETQYF

V: TRBV10-3
J: TRBJ2-5
CDR3: CAISESPGTNQMTQYF

V: TRBV7-6
J: TRBJ2-3
CDR3: CASRISDQYF

V: TRBV11-1
J: TRBJ1-6
CDR3: CASSINRASPLHF

V: TRBV7-9
J: TRBJ1-3
CDR3: CASSVSVGTDGNTIYF

V: TRBV9
J: TRBJ1-2
CDR3: CASSVYDRGGRGYTF

V: TRBV20-1
J: TRBJ2-1
CDR3: CSARFLAGGLNEQFF